This T cell receptor beta chain stems from a study of identical twins. Overall study results and limits: Invariant populations such as MAIT and iNKT cells could partly muddle zero-insertion analyses. When twins shared out-of-frame alpha sequences, those sequences had excess low generation probability.

Germline loops: CDR1 LGHNA, CDR2 YNFKEQ. Unmatched junction bases numbered 5, after V lost 3 bases and J lost 4 bases. This CDR3 is built from 15 residues. After template switching added a universal primer site, the resulting cDNA carried unique molecular identifiers. In TCRdb, the 5' RACE reads were re-called with MiXCR into one record per CDR3 protein. Seen here are about 530,000 distinct CDR3 sequences, more than 20% observed once, and the top ten hold 0.45% to 0.5%. About this clonotype: Its antigen is not known.

These data also formed part of another study, on yellow fever vaccine responses in identical twins.

This clonotype was sampled from a woman between 18 and 29 years old in good health. The genes are TRBV4-2 and TRBJ2-3, with 9 bases aligning to TRBD1. The sequenced material came from CD4+ T cells sorted from blood. Written as DNA, the CDR3 is TGTGCCAGCAGCCAGGATGGACAGGGGTCAGATACGCAGTATTTT. This sequence encodes CASSQDGQGSDTQYF.